Listed below are T cell receptor beta chains from one sample, sequenced in a study of technical replicates of blood from a few donors. Generated by immunoSEQ multiplex PCR, the TCRdb table keeps only in-frame clones and is missing some. The sample carries some 87,000 clones, about nine tenths recorded once. Material: T cells isolated from PBMCs. These receptor sequences come from a human donor in good health. Both conserved end residues are part of each CDR3. Each record gives: J gene, V gene, D gene, clone size, CDR3 DNA, CDR3 protein. A D gene is named only where the DNA matches it firmly. The size of a clone is reported for some rows only, either as once, few or many, or as a class for expanded clones.

j_gene: TRBJ1-3
v_gene: TRBV4-1
d_gene: NA
abundance: NA
CDR3nt: TGCGCCAGCAGTAAAACCCCAGGGTTTCTAGGAAACACCATATATTTT
CDR3aa: CASSKTPGFLGNTIYF

j_gene: TRBJ2-3
v_gene: TRBV25-1
d_gene: NA
abundance: NA
CDR3nt: TGTGCCAGCAGTGAACTACACCTAGCTGCCACAGATACGCAGTATTTT
CDR3aa: CASSELHLAATDTQYF

j_gene: TRBJ1-5
v_gene: TRBV5-8
d_gene: NA
abundance: NA
CDR3nt: TGTGCCAGCAGCTCGGGGGGCTGGGATGGCAATCAGCCCCAGCATTTT
CDR3aa: CASSSGGWDGNQPQHF

j_gene: TRBJ2-5
v_gene: TRBV5-1
d_gene: TRBD2
abundance: NA
CDR3nt: TGCGCCAGCAGCTTGGGACTAGCGGGAGGGGAGACCCAGTACTTC
CDR3aa: CASSLGLAGGETQYF

j_gene: TRBJ1-1
v_gene: TRBV6-5
d_gene: NA
abundance: NA
CDR3nt: TGTGCCAGCAGTAGTGGGACAAGCACTGAAGCTTTCTTT
CDR3aa: CASSSGTSTEAFF

j_gene: TRBJ2-1
v_gene: TRBV7-6
d_gene: TRBD2
abundance: NA
CDR3nt: TGTGCCAGCAGCTTAGGACTAGCGGGAGCCCGCGGCAATGAGCAGTTCTTC
CDR3aa: CASSLGLAGARGNEQFF

j_gene: TRBJ1-1
v_gene: TRBV5-6
d_gene: NA
abundance: NA
CDR3nt: TGTGCCAGCAGCTTGGCGAGTGTTAGAGCTTTCTTT
CDR3aa: CASSLASVRAFF

j_gene: TRBJ1-1
v_gene: TRBV27
d_gene: NA
abundance: NA
CDR3nt: TGTGCCAGCAGTTGGATCGGGTCCACTGAAGCTTTCTTT
CDR3aa: CASSWIGSTEAFF

j_gene: TRBJ1-4
v_gene: TRBV5-1
d_gene: NA
abundance: NA
CDR3nt: TGCGCCAGCAGACCCGGGTGGTCCAGATCAACTAATGAAAAACTGTTTTTT
CDR3aa: CASRPGWSRSTNEKLFF

j_gene: TRBJ2-7
v_gene: TRBV27
d_gene: NA
abundance: NA
CDR3nt: TGTGCCAGCAGTTTACTCTCGGGATGGGTTTACGAGCAGTACTTC
CDR3aa: CASSLLSGWVYEQYF

j_gene: TRBJ1-2
v_gene: TRBV9
d_gene: TRBD1
abundance: NA
CDR3nt: TGTGCCAGCAGCCGTTTGGGACAGACCTATGGCTACACCTTC
CDR3aa: CASSRLGQTYGYTF

j_gene: TRBJ2-7
v_gene: TRBV12-5
d_gene: NA
abundance: NA
CDR3nt: TGTGCTAGTGGTTTGGTACAGTCTGGGCAGTACTTC
CDR3aa: CASGLVQSGQYF

j_gene: TRBJ2-5
v_gene: TRBV6-5
d_gene: NA
abundance: NA
CDR3nt: TGTGCCAGCAGTGCGTCGGGACTTCCGTTCGAGACCCAGTACTTC
CDR3aa: CASSASGLPFETQYF

j_gene: TRBJ2-1
v_gene: TRBV5-5
d_gene: TRBD2
abundance: NA
CDR3nt: TGTGCCAGCAGCCTAGGCGGGAGTGCCTACAATGAGCAGTTCTTC
CDR3aa: CASSLGGSAYNEQFF

j_gene: TRBJ2-1
v_gene: TRBV5-4
d_gene: NA
abundance: NA
CDR3nt: TGTGCCAGCAGCTTGGCGTCCGGGGTCGAGCAGTTCTTC
CDR3aa: CASSLASGVEQFF

j_gene: TRBJ2-1
v_gene: TRBV15
d_gene: NA
abundance: NA
CDR3nt: TGTGCCACCAGCAGAACAGGGACTGAGCAGTTCTTC
CDR3aa: CATSRTGTEQFF

j_gene: TRBJ1-1
v_gene: TRBV6-5
d_gene: NA
abundance: few
CDR3nt: TGTGCCAGCGAAGGAGGGAGGGAAGCTTTCTTT
CDR3aa: CASEGGREAFF

j_gene: TRBJ2-5
v_gene: TRBV7-7
d_gene: NA
abundance: NA
CDR3nt: TGTGCCAGCAGCTTAGCGGGGGGCCAAGAGACCCAGTACTTC
CDR3aa: CASSLAGGQETQYF

j_gene: TRBJ2-6
v_gene: TRBV27
d_gene: TRBD2
abundance: NA
CDR3nt: TGTGCCAGCAGTTTAATTTCTAGCGGGTACTCTGGGGCCAACGTCCTGACTTTC
CDR3aa: CASSLISSGYSGANVLTF

j_gene: TRBJ2-1
v_gene: TRBV6-5
d_gene: TRBD2
abundance: NA
CDR3nt: TGTGCCAGCAGTCAACTAGCGGGAGGCGATGAGCAGTTCTTC
CDR3aa: CASSQLAGGDEQFF

j_gene: TRBJ1-2
v_gene: TRBV30
d_gene: TRBD1
abundance: NA
CDR3nt: TGTGCCTGGAGTTGGGGACAGATTGGCTACACCTTC
CDR3aa: CAWSWGQIGYTF

j_gene: TRBJ2-7
v_gene: TRBV9
d_gene: TRBD2
abundance: NA
CDR3nt: TGTGCCAGCAGCCAGGGACTAGCTGGAACCTACGAGCAGTACTTC
CDR3aa: CASSQGLAGTYEQYF

j_gene: TRBJ1-5
v_gene: TRBV9
d_gene: NA
abundance: NA
CDR3nt: TGTGCCAGCAGCGTAGGGGGGGTCTTCCAGCCCCAGCATTTT
CDR3aa: CASSVGGVFQPQHF

j_gene: TRBJ1-2
v_gene: TRBV30
d_gene: NA
abundance: NA
CDR3nt: TGTGCCTGGGGACAGATTAACTATGGCTACACCTTC
CDR3aa: CAWGQINYGYTF

j_gene: TRBJ2-7
v_gene: TRBV5-1
d_gene: NA
abundance: NA
CDR3nt: TGCGCCAGCAGCTCCGGGAGAGAGAACTTC
CDR3aa: CASSSGRENF

j_gene: TRBJ2-7
v_gene: TRBV6-5
d_gene: TRBD2
abundance: NA
CDR3nt: TGTGCCAGCAGTTACTCGCCAGCGGGAGTCCCCTACGAGCAGTACTTC
CDR3aa: CASSYSPAGVPYEQYF

j_gene: TRBJ2-2
v_gene: TRBV10-3
d_gene: TRBD2
abundance: NA
CDR3nt: TGTGCCATCAGTGCGGGGCGGGAGATCGGGGAGCTGTTTTTT
CDR3aa: CAISAGREIGELFF

j_gene: TRBJ1-1
v_gene: TRBV5-1
d_gene: TRBD1
abundance: once
CDR3nt: TGCGCCAGCAGCTTGGATGGACAGGGGAGTAGAAGATTTTTT
CDR3aa: CASSLDGQGSRRFF

j_gene: TRBJ2-1
v_gene: TRBV30
d_gene: NA
abundance: NA
CDR3nt: TGTGCCTGGGCTTGGGACTCCTTTATAGGTGAGCAGTTCTTC
CDR3aa: CAWAWDSFIGEQFF

j_gene: TRBJ1-5
v_gene: TRBV5-4
d_gene: TRBD1
abundance: NA
CDR3nt: TGTGCCAGCAGCAAGGACAGGGCCCGACCTAATCAGCCCCAGCATTTT
CDR3aa: CASSKDRARPNQPQHF

j_gene: TRBJ2-1
v_gene: TRBV11-3
d_gene: TRBD2
abundance: NA
CDR3nt: TGTGCCAGCAGCTTGACTAGCGGGAGCAGTGAGCAGTTCTTC
CDR3aa: CASSLTSGSSEQFF

j_gene: TRBJ2-3
v_gene: TRBV27
d_gene: NA
abundance: NA
CDR3nt: TGTGCCAGCAGTTTACGGGGGGATACGCAGTATTTT
CDR3aa: CASSLRGDTQYF

j_gene: TRBJ1-1
v_gene: TRBV6-1
d_gene: TRBD1
abundance: NA
CDR3nt: TGTGCCAGCAGGTTGACAGGGGCTGAGACTGAAGCTTTCTTT
CDR3aa: CASRLTGAETEAFF

j_gene: TRBJ1-2
v_gene: TRBV15
d_gene: TRBD1
abundance: NA
CDR3nt: TGTGCCACCAGCAGAGCAGACAGGGATCGGGGCTACACCTTC
CDR3aa: CATSRADRDRGYTF

j_gene: TRBJ2-7
v_gene: TRBV21-1
d_gene: NA
abundance: NA
CDR3nt: TGTGCCAGCAGCAAAATCGGACAGGGAGACGAGCAGTACTTC
CDR3aa: CASSKIGQGDEQYF

j_gene: TRBJ1-5
v_gene: TRBV19
d_gene: NA
abundance: NA
CDR3nt: TGTGCCAGTAGTATGAGCGAGGCGGGACCGGTCCCCCAGCATTTT
CDR3aa: CASSMSEAGPVPQHF

j_gene: TRBJ1-2
v_gene: TRBV29-1
d_gene: NA
abundance: NA
CDR3nt: TGCAGCGTTTCGACAGACTTTGGCTATGGCTACACCTTC
CDR3aa: CSVSTDFGYGYTF

j_gene: TRBJ1-5
v_gene: TRBV2
d_gene: NA
abundance: NA
CDR3nt: TGTGCCAGCAGCCAACAACCTCATCAGCCCCAGCATTTT
CDR3aa: CASSQQPHQPQHF

j_gene: TRBJ1-4
v_gene: TRBV2
d_gene: NA
abundance: NA
CDR3nt: TGTGCCAGCAGTGAATTCGCAGAGGCAGGGTTTAATGAAAAACTGTTTTTT
CDR3aa: CASSEFAEAGFNEKLFF

j_gene: TRBJ2-5
v_gene: TRBV10-3
d_gene: NA
abundance: NA
CDR3nt: TGTGCCATCCGGGGGATTCAAGAGACCCAGTACTTC
CDR3aa: CAIRGIQETQYF

j_gene: TRBJ2-1
v_gene: TRBV2
d_gene: TRBD2
abundance: many
CDR3nt: TGTGCCAGCAGTGAAGGCGGGAGGCCGGGGAATGAGCAGTTCTTC
CDR3aa: CASSEGGRPGNEQFF

j_gene: TRBJ1-1
v_gene: TRBV7-2
d_gene: NA
abundance: once
CDR3nt: TGTGCCAGCAGCTTAGTAGGACCGGACACCTTAGATATGAACACTGAAGCTTTCTTT
CDR3aa: CASSLVGPDTLDMNTEAFF

j_gene: TRBJ2-7
v_gene: TRBV7-2
d_gene: TRBD1
abundance: NA
CDR3nt: TGTGCCAGCAGCCTGGGACAGGGGACGTTATACGAGCAGTACTTC
CDR3aa: CASSLGQGTLYEQYF

j_gene: TRBJ1-4
v_gene: TRBV27
d_gene: TRBD1
abundance: NA
CDR3nt: TGTGCCAGCAGTTGGGACAGGGGCAATGAAAAACTGTTTTTT
CDR3aa: CASSWDRGNEKLFF

j_gene: TRBJ2-3
v_gene: TRBV5-1
d_gene: NA
abundance: NA
CDR3nt: TGCGCCAGCAGCTCCCCGGGGATCACAGATACGCAGTATTTT
CDR3aa: CASSSPGITDTQYF

j_gene: TRBJ2-1
v_gene: TRBV19
d_gene: TRBD2
abundance: NA
CDR3nt: TGTGCCAGTAGTCCATCTAGCGGGAGGTTTGGTGAGCAGTTCTTC
CDR3aa: CASSPSSGRFGEQFF

j_gene: TRBJ2-3
v_gene: TRBV7-3
d_gene: TRBD2
abundance: NA
CDR3nt: TGTGCCAGCAGCTTAACTCCCTCTAGCGGGGGGTCAGATACGCAGTATTTT
CDR3aa: CASSLTPSSGGSDTQYF

j_gene: TRBJ2-7
v_gene: TRBV7-9
d_gene: NA
abundance: NA
CDR3nt: TGTGCCAGCAGCTTTGGCGGAACCTACGAGCAGTACTTC
CDR3aa: CASSFGGTYEQYF

j_gene: TRBJ2-7
v_gene: TRBV6-5
d_gene: TRBD1
abundance: NA
CDR3nt: TGTGCCAGCAGGGTTACCGGGACAGGGGCATACGAGCAGTACTTC
CDR3aa: CASRVTGTGAYEQYF

j_gene: TRBJ1-2
v_gene: TRBV6-5
d_gene: TRBD1
abundance: NA
CDR3nt: TGTGCCAGCAGTTACCTTACAGGGGGTTACGGCTACACCTTC
CDR3aa: CASSYLTGGYGYTF

j_gene: TRBJ2-5
v_gene: TRBV7-2
d_gene: NA
abundance: NA
CDR3nt: TGTGCCAGCAGCCCCTCCGATCGGGGGACCCAGTACTTC
CDR3aa: CASSPSDRGTQYF

j_gene: TRBJ2-2
v_gene: TRBV5-1
d_gene: NA
abundance: few
CDR3nt: TGCGCCAGCAGCAGCTCTAGCGTTATTAACACCGGGGAGCTGTTTTTT
CDR3aa: CASSSSSVINTGELFF

j_gene: TRBJ2-5
v_gene: TRBV6-5
d_gene: NA
abundance: NA
CDR3nt: TGTGCCAGCAGAGCCGGAGGGAGGGAGACCCAGTACTTC
CDR3aa: CASRAGGRETQYF

j_gene: TRBJ2-1
v_gene: TRBV27
d_gene: TRBD2
abundance: once
CDR3nt: TGTGCCAGCAGTTTAATTAGCGGGAGCAACAATGAGCAGTTCTTC
CDR3aa: CASSLISGSNNEQFF

j_gene: TRBJ1-4
v_gene: TRBV6-1
d_gene: NA
abundance: NA
CDR3nt: TGTGCCAGCAGGATACAGGTCTGGGAAAAACTGTTTTTT
CDR3aa: CASRIQVWEKLFF